These 8 T cell receptor beta chains were all obtained from the same sample, sequenced in a study of control samples from healthy donors and cancer patients. Sequencing used immunoSEQ multiplex PCR; TCRdb keeps in-frame clones, though not all of them. The sample shows around 84,000 clones, 80% to 90% of them seen only once. The sample taken for sequencing was PBMCs. Source of these receptors: a man aged 55-75 years with head and neck cancer.

This chain joins TRBV5-8 and TRBJ1-1; D is undetermined. Trimming stripped 1 base from V and 0 bases from J, with 13 bases between. CDR3 length: 16 amino acids. Germline lookup yields CDR1 SGHTS and CDR2 YDEGEE. This CDR3 is CASSLRTVRLNTEAFF. The CDR3 DNA is TGTGCCAGCAGCTTGAGAACGGTCAGGCTGAACACTGAAGCTTTCTTT.

The V gene is TRBV6-5, the J gene TRBJ2-1; the D is unclear. This CDR3 region has 15 residues. V was cut by 0 bases and J by 7 bases, with 13 bases left in between. CDR1 MNHEY and CDR2 SVGAGI come from the germline V gene. DNA for the CDR3: TGTGCCAGCAGTTACTCGAGTCACCCGGGTAATGAGCAGTTCTTC. Translated: CASSYSSHPGNEQFF.

The gene calls are TRBV24-1 and TRBJ2-5, with D perhaps TRBD1 (6 bases). Germline V gene data show CDR1 as KGHDR and CDR2 as SFDVKD. This CDR3 is 16 amino acids long. With 10 bases removed from V and 5 bases from J, the gap between germline ends came to 25 bases. Written as DNA, the CDR3 is TGTGCCACGGGAAAGACGGACACGCGAAGGGGGGAGACCCAGTACTTC. Residues: CATGKTDTRRGETQYF.

V and J are TRBV2 and TRBJ2-5; 8 bases agree with TRBD2. CDR1 SNHLY and CDR2 FYNNEI come from the germline V gene. The CDR3 consists of 14 residues. V shed 6 bases, J shed 5 bases, and the junction held 8 bases outside the gene matches. DNA of the CDR3: TGTGCCAGCAGCCCCGGGAGGGGCGGCGAGACCCAGTACTTC. Translating gives CASSPGRGGETQYF.

The chain combines TRBV4-1 with TRBJ2-1; D might be TRBD2 (5 bases). Trimming stripped 3 bases from V and 2 bases from J, with 11 bases between. This CDR3 has 15 amino acids. Germline V gene data show CDR1 as MGHRA and CDR2 as YSYEKL. The CDR3, as DNA: TGCGCCAGCAGCCAGGCGGGCCTAGCCTACAATGAGCAGTTCTTC. Its translation: CASSQAGLAYNEQFF.

The rearrangement joins TRBV5-1 to TRBJ2-7, with 7 bases identical to TRBD1. From germline, CDR1 is SGHRS and CDR2 YFSETQ. Losses at the gene ends were 2 bases for V and 5 bases for J; bases not matched to a gene: 7. The CDR3 runs 14 residues. CDR3: CASSFETGNNEQYF. CDR3 in DNA: TGCGCCAGCAGCTTCGAGACAGGGAACAACGAGCAGTACTTC.

V is TRBV10-2 and J is TRBJ2-7, with 7 bases that match TRBD1. The CDR3 runs 13 residues. Trimming at V came to 6 bases and at J to 3 bases, leaving 5 bases not matched to a gene. Germline CDR1 is WSHSY and CDR2 is SAAADI. The CDR3 DNA reads as TGCGCCAGCAGCCGGGACAGCAACTACGAGCAGTACTTC. It is translated as CASSRDSNYEQYF.

This rearrangement joins TRBV4-2 to TRBJ1-1; tentative D call: TRBD1 (6 bases). Trimming removed 2 bases from V and 8 bases from J, with 15 bases in between. CDR3 length: 14 residues. Germline assignment: CDR1 LGHNA and CDR2 YNFKEQ. The CDR3 coding sequence is TGTGCCAGCAGCCAATTTAACCTCCAGGGGGAAGCTTTCTTT. Protein: CASSQFNLQGEAFF.